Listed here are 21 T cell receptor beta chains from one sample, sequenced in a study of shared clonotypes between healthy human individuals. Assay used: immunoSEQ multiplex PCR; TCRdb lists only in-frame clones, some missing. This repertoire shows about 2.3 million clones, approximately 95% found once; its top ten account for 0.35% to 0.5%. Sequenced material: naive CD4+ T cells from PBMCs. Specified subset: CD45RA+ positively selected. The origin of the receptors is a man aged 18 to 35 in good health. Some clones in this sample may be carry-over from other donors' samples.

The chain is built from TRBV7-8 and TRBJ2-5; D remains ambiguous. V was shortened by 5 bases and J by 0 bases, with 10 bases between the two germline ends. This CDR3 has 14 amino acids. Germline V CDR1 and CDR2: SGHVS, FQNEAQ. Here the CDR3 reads CASSLYLYQETQYF. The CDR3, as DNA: TGTGCCAGCAGCCTCTACCTGTACCAAGAGACCCAGTACTTC.

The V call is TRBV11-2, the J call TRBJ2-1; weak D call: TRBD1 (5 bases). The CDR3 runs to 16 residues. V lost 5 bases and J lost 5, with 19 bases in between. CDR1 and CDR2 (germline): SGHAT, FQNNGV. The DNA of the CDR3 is TGTGCCAGCAGCCGCCCCGGGCAGGGCATGAACAATGAGCAGTTCTTC. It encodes CASSRPGQGMNNEQFF.

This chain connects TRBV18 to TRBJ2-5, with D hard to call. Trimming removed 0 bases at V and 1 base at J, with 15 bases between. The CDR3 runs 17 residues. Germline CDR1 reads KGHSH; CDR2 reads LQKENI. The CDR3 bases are TGTGCCAGCTCACCACCATGGCAGTGGAAGGTCCAAGAGACCCAGTACTTC. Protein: CASSPPWQWKVQETQYF.

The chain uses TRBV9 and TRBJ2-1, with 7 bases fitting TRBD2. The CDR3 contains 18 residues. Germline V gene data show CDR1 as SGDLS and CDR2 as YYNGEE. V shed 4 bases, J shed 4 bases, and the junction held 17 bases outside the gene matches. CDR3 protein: CASSPQTPRGGSYNEQFF. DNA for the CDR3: TGTGCCAGCAGCCCACAGACCCCAAGAGGCGGGAGTTACAATGAGCAGTTCTTC.

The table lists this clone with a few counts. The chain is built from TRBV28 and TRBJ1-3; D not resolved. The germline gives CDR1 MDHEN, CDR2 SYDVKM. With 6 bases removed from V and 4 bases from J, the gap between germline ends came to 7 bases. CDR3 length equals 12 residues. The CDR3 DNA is TGTGCCAGCAGCACACAGGGAAACACCATATATTTT. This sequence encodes CASSTQGNTIYF.

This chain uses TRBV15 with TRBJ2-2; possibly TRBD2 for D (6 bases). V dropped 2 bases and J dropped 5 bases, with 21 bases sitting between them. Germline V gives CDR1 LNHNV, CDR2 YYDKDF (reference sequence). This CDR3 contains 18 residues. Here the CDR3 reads CATSRPLFGGGGTGELFF. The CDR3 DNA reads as TGTGCCACCAGCAGACCCCTCTTCGGGGGAGGCGGGACCGGGGAGCTGTTTTTT.

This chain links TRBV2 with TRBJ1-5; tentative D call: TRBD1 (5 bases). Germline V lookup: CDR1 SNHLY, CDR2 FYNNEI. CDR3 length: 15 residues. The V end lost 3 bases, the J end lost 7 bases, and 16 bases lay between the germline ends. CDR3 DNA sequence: TGTGCCAGCAGTGATCCGCGGGGTGGGGGACAGCCCCAGCATTTT. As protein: CASSDPRGGGQPQHF.

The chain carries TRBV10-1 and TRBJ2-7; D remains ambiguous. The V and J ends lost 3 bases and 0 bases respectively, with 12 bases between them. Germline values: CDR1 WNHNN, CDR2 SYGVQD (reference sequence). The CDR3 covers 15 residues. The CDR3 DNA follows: TGCGCCAGCAGTGAAGGCCCACCTCCCTCCTACGAGCAGTACTTC. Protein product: CASSEGPPPSYEQYF.

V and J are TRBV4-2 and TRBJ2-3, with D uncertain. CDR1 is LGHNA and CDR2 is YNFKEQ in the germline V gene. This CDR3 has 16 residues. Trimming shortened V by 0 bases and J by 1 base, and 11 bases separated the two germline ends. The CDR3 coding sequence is TGTGCCAGCAGCCAAGAATCCCTAGGTGGCACAGATACGCAGTATTTT. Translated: CASSQESLGGTDTQYF.

CDR3 DNA: TGTGCCAGCAGCTCAACGTCACTGGGACGTTACAATGAGCAGTTCTTC. Encoded protein: CASSSTSLGRYNEQFF. The chain couples TRBV7-9 to TRBJ2-1; D is tentatively TRBD1 or TRBD2 (5 bases each). The CDR3 has 16 amino acids. The V end lost 4 bases, the J end lost 4 bases, and 17 bases lay between the germline ends. Germline CDR1 and CDR2: SEHNR and FQNEAQ (reference sequence).

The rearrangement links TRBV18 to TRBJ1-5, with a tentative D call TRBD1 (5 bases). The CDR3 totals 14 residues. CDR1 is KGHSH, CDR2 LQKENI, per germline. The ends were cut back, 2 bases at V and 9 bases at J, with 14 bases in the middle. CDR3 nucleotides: TGTGCCAGCTCACCAAATCGGGGCGAAGGGCCCCAGCATTTT. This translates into CASSPNRGEGPQHF.

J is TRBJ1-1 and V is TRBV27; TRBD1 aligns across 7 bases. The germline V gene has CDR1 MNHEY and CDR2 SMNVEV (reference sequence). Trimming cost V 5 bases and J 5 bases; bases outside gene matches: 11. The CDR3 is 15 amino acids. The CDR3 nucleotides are TGTGCCAGCAGTATAACAGGGGTGGGTGGTACTGAAGCTTTCTTT. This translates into CASSITGVGGTEAFF.

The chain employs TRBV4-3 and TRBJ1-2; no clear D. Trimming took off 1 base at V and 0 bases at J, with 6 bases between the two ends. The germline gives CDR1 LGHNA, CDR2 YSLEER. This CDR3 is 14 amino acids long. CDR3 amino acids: CASSQARANYGYTF. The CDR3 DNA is TGCGCCAGCAGCCAAGCACGGGCTAACTATGGCTACACCTTC.

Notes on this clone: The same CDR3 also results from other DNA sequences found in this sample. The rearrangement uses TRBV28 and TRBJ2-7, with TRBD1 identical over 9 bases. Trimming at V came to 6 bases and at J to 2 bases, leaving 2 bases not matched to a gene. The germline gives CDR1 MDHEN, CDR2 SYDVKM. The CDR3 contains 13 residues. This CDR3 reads CASSRQGAYEQYF. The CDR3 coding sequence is TGTGCCAGCAGCCGACAGGGGGCCTACGAGCAGTACTTC.

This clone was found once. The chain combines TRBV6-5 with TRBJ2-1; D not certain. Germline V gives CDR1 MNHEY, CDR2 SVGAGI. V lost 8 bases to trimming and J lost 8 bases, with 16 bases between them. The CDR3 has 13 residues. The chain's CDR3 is CASRRAIYDEQFF. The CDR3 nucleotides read TGTGCCAGCCGTAGGGCAATTTACGATGAGCAGTTCTTC.

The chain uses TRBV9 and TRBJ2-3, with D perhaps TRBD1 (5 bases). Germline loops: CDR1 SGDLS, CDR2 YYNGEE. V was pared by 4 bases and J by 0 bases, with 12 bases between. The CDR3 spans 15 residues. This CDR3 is CASSPRQSSTDTQYF. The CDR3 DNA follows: TGTGCCAGCAGCCCTCGACAGTCTAGCACAGATACGCAGTATTTT.

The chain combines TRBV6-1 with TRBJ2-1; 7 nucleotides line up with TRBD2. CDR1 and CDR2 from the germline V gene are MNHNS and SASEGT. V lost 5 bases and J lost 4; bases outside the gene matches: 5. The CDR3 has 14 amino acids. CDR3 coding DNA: TGTGCCAGCAGTTCTAGCGGAGTGTACAATGAGCAGTTCTTC. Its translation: CASSSSGVYNEQFF.

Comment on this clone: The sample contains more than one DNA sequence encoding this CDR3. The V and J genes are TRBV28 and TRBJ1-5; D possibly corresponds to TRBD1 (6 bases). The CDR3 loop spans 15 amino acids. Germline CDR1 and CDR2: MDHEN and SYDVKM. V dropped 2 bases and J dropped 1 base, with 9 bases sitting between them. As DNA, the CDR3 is TGTGCCAGCAGTTTAGGCGGGGGCAGCAATCAGCCCCAGCATTTT. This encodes CASSLGGGSNQPQHF.

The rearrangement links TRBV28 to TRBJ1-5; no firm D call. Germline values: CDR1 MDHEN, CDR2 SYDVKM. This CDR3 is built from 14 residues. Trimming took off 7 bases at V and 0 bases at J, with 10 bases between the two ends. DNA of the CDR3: TGTGCCAGCATGGGCTACGATAGCAATCAGCCCCAGCATTTT. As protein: CASMGYDSNQPQHF.

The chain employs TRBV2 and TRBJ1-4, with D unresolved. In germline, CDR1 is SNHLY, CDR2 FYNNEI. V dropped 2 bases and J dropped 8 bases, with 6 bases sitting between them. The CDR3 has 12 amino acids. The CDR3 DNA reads TGTGCCAGCAGTGAATCGTTGGAAAAACTGTTTTTT. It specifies CASSESLEKLFF.

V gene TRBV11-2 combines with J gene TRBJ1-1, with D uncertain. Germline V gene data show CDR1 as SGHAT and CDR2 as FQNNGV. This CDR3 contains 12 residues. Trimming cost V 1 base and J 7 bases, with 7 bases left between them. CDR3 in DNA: TGTGCCAGCAGCTTAGGCCGGTATGAAGCTTTCTTT. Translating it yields CASSLGRYEAFF.